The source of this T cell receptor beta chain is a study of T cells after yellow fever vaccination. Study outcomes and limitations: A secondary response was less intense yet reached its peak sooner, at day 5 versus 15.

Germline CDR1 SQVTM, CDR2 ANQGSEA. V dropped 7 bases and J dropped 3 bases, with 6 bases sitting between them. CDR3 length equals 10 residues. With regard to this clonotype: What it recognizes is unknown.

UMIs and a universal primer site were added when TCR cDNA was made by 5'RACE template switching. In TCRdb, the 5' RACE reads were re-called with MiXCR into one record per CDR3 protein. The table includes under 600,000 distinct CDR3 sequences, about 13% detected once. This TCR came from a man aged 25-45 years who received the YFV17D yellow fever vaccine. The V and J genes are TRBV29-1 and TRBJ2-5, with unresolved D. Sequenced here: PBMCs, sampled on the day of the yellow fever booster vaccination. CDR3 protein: CSGWEETQYF. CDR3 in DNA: TGCAGCGGGTGGGAAGAGACCCAGTACTTC.